A selection of T cell receptor beta chains follows, all from one sample in a study of blood T cells in healthy people across ages. TCRdb processed the 5' RACE reads anew with MiXCR; each CDR3 protein has one entry. The profile covers 800,000 to 950,000 distinct CDR3 sequences, with 40% to 60% appearing a single time and about an eighth taken by the ten largest. The sequenced sample consisted of blood. Receptors originate from a man aged 25-40 years in good health. CDR3s include the opening cysteine and the closing phenylalanine or tryptophan. The D gene is left open where the match is weak. Some rows mark clone size as missing; the rest say once, few, many or name a class of expanded clone.

v_gene	abundance	j_gene	d_gene	CDR3nt	CDR3aa
TRBV28	NA	TRBJ2-7	NA	TGTGCCAGCAGCGTAGTGGGACGAGGGTCCTACAATGAGCAGTACTTC	CASSVVGRGSYNEQYF
TRBV20-1	NA	TRBJ2-3	NA	TGCAGTGCTGCCTCCGCCGCGGGGAGCACAGATACGCAGTATTTT	CSAASAAGSTDTQYF
TRBV2	NA	TRBJ2-3	TRBD2	TGTGCCAGCAACCTAGCGGGGGACACAGATACGCAGTATTTT	CASNLAGDTDTQYF
TRBV5-1	NA	TRBJ2-1	NA	TGCGCCAGCAGCTATTTGGCAGGGGACTACAATGAGCAGTTCTTC	CASSYLAGDYNEQFF
TRBV25-1	NA	TRBJ2-7	NA	TGTGCCAGCAGTGGAGGCAGGCCGCCTTCCTACGAGCAGTACTTC	CASSGGRPPSYEQYF
TRBV2	NA	TRBJ2-7	TRBD1	TGTGCCAGCAGTGAAAGGGGGCTGGGCGAGCAGTACTTC	CASSERGLGEQYF
TRBV7-2	few	TRBJ2-3	NA	TGTGCCATCAAAATCAGGGTTGCAGATACGCAGTATTTT	CAIKIRVADTQYF
TRBV5-5	few	TRBJ2-3	TRBD2	TGTGCCAGCAGCTTGGACGGGGGAGGGGTGGCAGATACGCAGTATTTT	CASSLDGGGVADTQYF
TRBV20-1	NA	TRBJ2-1	NA	TGCAGTGCTAGAGACCGCGGGGGCCGGTATGAGCAGTTCTTC	CSARDRGGRYEQFF
TRBV13	few	TRBJ2-1	TRBD1	TGTGCCAGCAGCTCTCAGGGGGCTATCTACAATGAGCAGTTCTTC	CASSSQGAIYNEQFF
TRBV12-3/TRBV12-4	NA	TRBJ1-1	TRBD1	TGTGCCAGCAGCCGCGGACAGGGGCTCACAGCTTTCTTT	CASSRGQGLTAFF